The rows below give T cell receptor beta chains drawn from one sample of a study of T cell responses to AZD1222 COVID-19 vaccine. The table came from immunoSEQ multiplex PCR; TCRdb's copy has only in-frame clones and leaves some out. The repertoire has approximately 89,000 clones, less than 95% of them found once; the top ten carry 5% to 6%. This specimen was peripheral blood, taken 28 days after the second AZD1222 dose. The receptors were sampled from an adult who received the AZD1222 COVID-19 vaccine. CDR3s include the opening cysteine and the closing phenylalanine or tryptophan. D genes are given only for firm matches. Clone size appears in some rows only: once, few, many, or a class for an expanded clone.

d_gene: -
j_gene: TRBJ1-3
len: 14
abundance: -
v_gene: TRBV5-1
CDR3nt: TGCGCCAGCAGCTTGGAGGCGGGTGGAAACACCATATATTTT
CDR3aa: CASSLEAGGNTIYF

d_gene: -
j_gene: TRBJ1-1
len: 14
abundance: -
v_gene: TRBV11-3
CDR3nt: TGTGCCAGCAGCTTGGGCAGGGGTGGCACTGAAGCTTTCTTT
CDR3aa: CASSLGRGGTEAFF

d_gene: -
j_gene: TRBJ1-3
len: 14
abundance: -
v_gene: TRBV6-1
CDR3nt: TGTGCCAGCAGTGAAGTCGGCTCTGGAAACACCATATATTTT
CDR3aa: CASSEVGSGNTIYF

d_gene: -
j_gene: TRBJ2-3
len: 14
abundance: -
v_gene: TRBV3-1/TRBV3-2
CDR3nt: TGTGCCAGCAGCTCCCCTTTTAACACAGATACGCAGTATTTT
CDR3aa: CASSSPFNTDTQYF

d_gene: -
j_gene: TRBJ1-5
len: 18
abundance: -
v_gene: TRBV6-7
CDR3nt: TGTGCCAGCAGTTACCAAAAAACTGGCTCGGCGGACGATCAGCCCCAGCATTTT
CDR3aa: CASSYQKTGSADDQPQHF

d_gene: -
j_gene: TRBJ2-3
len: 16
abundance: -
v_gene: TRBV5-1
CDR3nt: TGCGCCAGCAGCTTGTTCACAGGGACGAGCACAGATACGCAGTATTTT
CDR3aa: CASSLFTGTSTDTQYF

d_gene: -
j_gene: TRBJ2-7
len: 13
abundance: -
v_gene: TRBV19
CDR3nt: TGTGCCAGTAGTATAGAGGCTTTCTACGAGCAGTACTTC
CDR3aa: CASSIEAFYEQYF

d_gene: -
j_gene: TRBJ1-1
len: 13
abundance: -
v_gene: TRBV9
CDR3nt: TGTGCCAGCAGCGTAGTAGTGAACACTGAAGCTTTCTTT
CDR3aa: CASSVVVNTEAFF

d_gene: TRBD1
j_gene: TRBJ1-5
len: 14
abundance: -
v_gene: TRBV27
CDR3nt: TGTGCCAGCAGTTTTGGGCAGGGGGGTCAGCCCCAGCATTTT
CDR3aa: CASSFGQGGQPQHF

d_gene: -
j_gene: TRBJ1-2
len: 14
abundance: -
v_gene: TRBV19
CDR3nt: TGTGCCAGTAGAACAGACAGGAGCCGGGGTGGCTACACCTTC
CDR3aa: CASRTDRSRGGYTF

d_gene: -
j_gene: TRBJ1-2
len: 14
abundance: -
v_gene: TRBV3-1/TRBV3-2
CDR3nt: TGTGCCAGCAACACGATCATTGAGGGCTATGGCTACACCTTC
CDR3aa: CASNTIIEGYGYTF

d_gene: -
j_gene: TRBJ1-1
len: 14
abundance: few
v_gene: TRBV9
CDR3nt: TGTGCCAGCAGCGTAGGTCCGGGGAACACTGAAGCTTTCTTT
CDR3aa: CASSVGPGNTEAFF

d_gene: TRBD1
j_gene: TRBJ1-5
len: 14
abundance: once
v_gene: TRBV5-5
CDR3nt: TGTGCCAGCAGCCCGGACAGGACGGATCAGCCCCAGCATTTT
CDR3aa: CASSPDRTDQPQHF

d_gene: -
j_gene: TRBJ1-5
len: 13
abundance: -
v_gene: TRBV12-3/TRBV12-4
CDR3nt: TGTGCCAGCAGTTTTTCCATGGGGCAGCCCCAGCATTTT
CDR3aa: CASSFSMGQPQHF

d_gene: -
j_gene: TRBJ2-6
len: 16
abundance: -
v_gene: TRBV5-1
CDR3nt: TGCGCCAGCAGCATTTCCGACAGGTCTGGGGCCAACGTCCTGACTTTC
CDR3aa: CASSISDRSGANVLTF

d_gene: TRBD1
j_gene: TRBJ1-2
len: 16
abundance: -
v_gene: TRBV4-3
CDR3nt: TGCGCCAGCAGCCAATCCACAGGGGGCGTTAGCTATGGCTACACCTTC
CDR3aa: CASSQSTGGVSYGYTF

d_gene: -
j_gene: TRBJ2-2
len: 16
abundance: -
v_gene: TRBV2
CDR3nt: TGTGCCAGCAGTGTAATGGGGGGAAGTTCCACCGGGGAGCTGTTTTTT
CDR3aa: CASSVMGGSSTGELFF

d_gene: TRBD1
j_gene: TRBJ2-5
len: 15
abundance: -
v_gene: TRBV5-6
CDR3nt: TGTGCCAGCAGGCCGGGACAGGGGGCTCAGGAGACCCAGTACTTC
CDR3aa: CASRPGQGAQETQYF

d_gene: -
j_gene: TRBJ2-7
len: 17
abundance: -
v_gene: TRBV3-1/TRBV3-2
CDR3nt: TGTGCCAGCAGCCAAATTAAGATATGGGGGCACCCCTACGAGCAGTACTTC
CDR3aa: CASSQIKIWGHPYEQYF

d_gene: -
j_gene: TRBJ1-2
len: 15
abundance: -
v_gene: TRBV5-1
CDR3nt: TGCGCCAGCAGCTTGACTGACGGAGGGGTCTATGGCTACACCTTC
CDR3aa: CASSLTDGGVYGYTF

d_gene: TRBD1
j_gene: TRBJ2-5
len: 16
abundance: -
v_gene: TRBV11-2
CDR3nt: TGTGCCAGCAGCTCACCGGGACAGGGAGTGCAAGAGACCCAGTACTTC
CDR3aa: CASSSPGQGVQETQYF

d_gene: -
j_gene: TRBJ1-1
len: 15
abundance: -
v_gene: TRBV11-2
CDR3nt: TGTGCCAGCAGCTTAGTGGAAGGGGGTCGGACTGAAGCTTTCTTT
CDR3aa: CASSLVEGGRTEAFF

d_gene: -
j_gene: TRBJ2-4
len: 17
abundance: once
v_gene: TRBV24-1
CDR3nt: TGTGCCACCAGTGATGCCGCACAGAGCCAGGGGCGGAACATTCAGTACTTC
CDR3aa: CATSDAAQSQGRNIQYF

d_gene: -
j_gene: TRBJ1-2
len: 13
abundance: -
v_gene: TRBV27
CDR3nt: TGTGCCAGCAGCCTGGGGAGGGGAACTGGCTACACCTTC
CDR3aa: CASSLGRGTGYTF

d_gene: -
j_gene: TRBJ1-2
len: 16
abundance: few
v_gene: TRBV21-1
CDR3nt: TGTGCCAGCAGAGCCGGGACAAGCGCCACTAACTATGGCTACACCTTC
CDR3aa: CASRAGTSATNYGYTF

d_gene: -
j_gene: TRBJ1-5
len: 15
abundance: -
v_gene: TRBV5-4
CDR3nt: TGTGCCAGCAGCTTGTGGGGCGTAGGTAATCAGCCCCAGCATTTT
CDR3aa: CASSLWGVGNQPQHF

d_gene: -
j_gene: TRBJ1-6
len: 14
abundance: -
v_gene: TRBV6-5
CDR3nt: TGTGCCAGCGATTCCGGGACCCAGATTTCACCCCTCCACTTT
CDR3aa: CASDSGTQISPLHF

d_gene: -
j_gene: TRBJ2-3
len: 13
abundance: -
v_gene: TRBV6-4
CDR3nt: TGTGCCAGCAGTGACAGACGCACAGATACGCAGTATTTT
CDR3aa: CASSDRRTDTQYF

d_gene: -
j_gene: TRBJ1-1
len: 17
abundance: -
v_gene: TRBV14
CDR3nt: TGTGCCAGCAGTCCCATAGATCTCCCCTTCATGAACACTGAAGCTTTCTTT
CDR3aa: CASSPIDLPFMNTEAFF